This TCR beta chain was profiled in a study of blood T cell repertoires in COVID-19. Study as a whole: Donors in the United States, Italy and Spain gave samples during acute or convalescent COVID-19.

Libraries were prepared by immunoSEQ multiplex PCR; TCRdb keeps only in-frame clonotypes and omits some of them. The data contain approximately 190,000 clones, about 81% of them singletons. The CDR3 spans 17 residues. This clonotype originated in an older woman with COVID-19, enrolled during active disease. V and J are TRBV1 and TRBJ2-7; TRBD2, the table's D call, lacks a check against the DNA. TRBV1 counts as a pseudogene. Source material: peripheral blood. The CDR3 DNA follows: TGCACCAGCAGCCAAGCCTTAGGTAGCGGGGGGGCGTATGAGCAGTACGTC. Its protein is CTSSQALGSGGAYEQYV.